This TCR beta chain was captured by sequencing in a study of cytomegalovirus exposure and HLA in healthy donors. Study information: Earlier sequencing of some 190 million T cells yielded nearly 120 million unique TCR beta sequences. Findings and limits, study-wide: The study put under 200 TCR beta chains on its list as cytomegalovirus-associated. Association of a missense DCLRE1C variant with TCR beta V- and J-gene trimming was reported in a later analysis. It was in a later analysis that TCR association rates were seen to vary by HLA locus, highest for DRB1 and lowest for HLA-C.

PCR amplification relied on 60 Vbeta primers (plus 13 Jbeta primers). The protocol was immunoSEQ multiplex PCR, while the TCRdb copy is restricted to in-frame clones and leaves out a portion. The sample carries approximately 150,000 clones, 80% recorded once. Note on this clone: The antigen remains undetermined.

The CDR3 sequence is 16 residues long. The germline CDR1 and CDR2 sequences are MNHEY and SMNVEV (reference sequence). Trimming cost V 3 bases and J 1 base; bases outside gene matches: 6. This chain uses TRBV27 with TRBJ2-5, with 9 bases lining up with TRBD2. Specimen: PBMCs. The sequence was collected from a man aged 25 to 45 in good health and CMV-seropositive. The CDR3 protein is CASSLEAGGIQETQYF. The CDR3 region has the DNA TGTGCCAGCAGTTTGGAAGCGGGGGGTATCCAAGAGACCCAGTACTTC.